These T cell receptor beta chains were read from a single sample in a study of T cells in Graves' hyperthyroidism and ophthalmopathy. TCRdb independently ran MiXCR on the multiplex PCR reads; one entry per CDR3 protein. Among 700,000 to 950,000 distinct CDR3 sequences listed, 30% to 40% were seen once. Source material: blood. These receptors originate from a woman in her forties with Graves' hyperthyroidism. The CDR3 runs from the conserved cysteine through the conserved F or W. A D gene is named only where the DNA matches it firmly.

V gene	D gene	J gene	CDR3 protein
TRBV7-2	.	TRBJ1-1	CASSLMLTGPTEAFF
TRBV19	.	TRBJ1-3	CASSSQSRGNTIYF
TRBV5-4	.	TRBJ1-1	CASRTSWDTEAFF
TRBV7-8	TRBD1	TRBJ2-5	CASSLRQGRWETQYF
TRBV10-3	.	TRBJ1-1	CAISASKPGGEAFF
TRBV7-9	.	TRBJ1-6	CASSLAPGLDNSPLHF
TRBV7-2	TRBD2	TRBJ2-7	CASSGGGPTYEQYF
TRBV27	.	TRBJ1-2	CATTTYGYTF
TRBV7-2	.	TRBJ2-5	CASTGSRKETQYF
TRBV7-2	.	TRBJ2-2	CASSSMGQTGGELFF
TRBV7-9	.	TRBJ1-6	CASRDGQRNYNSPLHF
TRBV20-1	.	TRBJ2-3	CSARDPLMVDTQYF
TRBV6-1	TRBD1	TRBJ1-1	CASSAGQGEGAEAFF
TRBV7-9	.	TRBJ1-1	CASSPTGQRSTEAFF
TRBV5-1	.	TRBJ2-3	CASSDPQGTTDTQYF
TRBV6-5	.	TRBJ1-2	CASSSHQDSRYGYTF
TRBV7-9	.	TRBJ1-1	CASSPGGVGYTEAFF
TRBV6-1	TRBD1	TRBJ2-2	CASRDRDTGELFF
TRBV19	TRBD1	TRBJ1-1	CASSIGSLRGQTEAFF
TRBV10-3	.	TRBJ1-4	CAISKQGEKLFF
TRBV7-3	TRBD1	TRBJ2-1	CASSLEGTGNEQFF
TRBV7-9	TRBD1	TRBJ1-1	CASSFRDRGQWTEAFF
TRBV6-2/TRBV6-3	TRBD2	TRBJ2-5	CASSYHPRGGGWETQYF
TRBV19	.	TRBJ1-3	CASSFGQRGNTIYF
TRBV5-8	.	TRBJ2-7	CASTWGADEQYF
TRBV7-2	TRBD1	TRBJ1-6	CASNPGTGGSPLHF
TRBV10-3	.	TRBJ2-7	CAISDSDEQYF
TRBV9	.	TRBJ1-4	CASSREGLNEKLFF
TRBV5-1	TRBD1	TRBJ1-1	CASKGGTGHRGTEAFF
TRBV7-2	.	TRBJ2-5	CASSFGRVETQYF
TRBV6-5	.	TRBJ1-2	CASSYAQSYGYTF
TRBV7-2	TRBD2	TRBJ2-5	CASSFGLAGGYKETQYF
TRBV29-1	TRBD2	TRBJ2-3	CSGETSGGTDTQYF
TRBV7-2	.	TRBJ1-2	CASSHSGFQYGYTF
TRBV20-1	TRBD1	TRBJ2-5	CSAPIQGAHSGKETQYF
TRBV20-1	.	TRBJ1-6	CSARVDKSSYNSPLHF
TRBV6-1	.	TRBJ1-3	CASSYSPTGYSGNTIYF
TRBV4-2	.	TRBJ2-3	CASSQQGSTDTQYF
TRBV12-3/TRBV12-4	.	TRBJ1-5	CASSLWMDQPQHF
TRBV15	.	TRBJ1-5	CATRDEGKPQHF
TRBV2	TRBD1	TRBJ2-2	CASSIVSGGYVTGELFF
TRBV10-2	TRBD1	TRBJ1-1	CASTDRGNTEAFF
TRBV24-1	.	.	CASSLVAGLEQFF
TRBV20-1	.	TRBJ1-1	CSAGWKSTEAFF
TRBV6-6	.	TRBJ1-6	CASSYSTRGENSPLHF
TRBV20-1	.	TRBJ2-7	CSAYSTASSYEQYF
TRBV9	.	TRBJ1-2	CASSVAGGAYGYTF
TRBV3-1	.	TRBJ1-2	CASSPAGSYGYTF
TRBV10-3	.	TRBJ1-6	CASSYSRGERSPLHF
TRBV7-9	.	TRBJ1-1	CASRGSGQLNTEAFF
TRBV19	.	TRBJ1-2	CASSTTPSYGYTF
TRBV12-3/TRBV12-4	.	TRBJ2-7	CASSLGPDSRGTYEQYF
TRBV9	.	TRBJ2-5	CASSVGNYQETQYF
TRBV24-1	TRBD1	TRBJ2-7	CATSETGIEQYF